This record covers a single T cell receptor beta chain. The entry originates in a study of blood T cell repertoires in COVID-19. The overall study: Sources were T cells, B-cell-depleted T cells, or PBMCs; the material itself was cDNA or gDNA.

CDR1 and CDR2 (germline): KGHSH, LQKENI. Losses at the gene ends were 3 bases for V and 4 bases for J; bases not matched to a gene: 2. CDR3 length: 14 residues. As processed by the authors: Amplified reference gene primers provided the basis for estimating nucleated cell counts. Assay: immunoSEQ multiplex PCR; the TCRdb copy retains only in-frame clones and omits some. D and trimming were read from the DNA, whereas the V and J calls and clone size are those reported in that table. The sample has 150,000 to 200,000 clones; roughly 90% are singletons. The gene calls are TRBV18 and TRBJ1-2; 10 bases match TRBD1. The specimen sequenced was peripheral blood. This sequence was found in a man younger than 35 with acute or convalescent COVID-19. This CDR3 reads CASSPGQGLYGYTF. CDR3 bases: TGTGCCAGCTCACCGGGACAGGGGCTCTATGGCTACACCTTC.